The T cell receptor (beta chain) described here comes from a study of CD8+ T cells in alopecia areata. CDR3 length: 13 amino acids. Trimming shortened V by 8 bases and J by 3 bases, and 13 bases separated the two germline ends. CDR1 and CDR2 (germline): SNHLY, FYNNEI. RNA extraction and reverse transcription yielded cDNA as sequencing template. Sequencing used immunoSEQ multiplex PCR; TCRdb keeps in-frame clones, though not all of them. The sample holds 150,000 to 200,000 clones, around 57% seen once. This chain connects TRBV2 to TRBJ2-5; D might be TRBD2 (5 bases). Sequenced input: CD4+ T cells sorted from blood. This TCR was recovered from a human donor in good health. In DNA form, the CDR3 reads TGTGCCAGCCGACGCAGAGCGGAAGAGACCCAGTACTTC. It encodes CASRRRAEETQYF.